A selection of T cell receptor beta chains follows, all from one sample in a study of shared clonotypes between healthy human individuals. Clones were sequenced by immunoSEQ multiplex PCR, and TCRdb holds only the in-frame ones, with some missing. The repertoire consists of just over 2,000,000 clones, with 85% to 95% occurring once and the leading ten covering 0.1% to 0.15%. The sequencing input was naive CD4+ T cells sorted from blood. The receptors originated from a man in his late teens or twenties in good health. CDR3s include the opening cysteine and the closing phenylalanine or tryptophan. Each record gives: D gene, clone size, J gene, V gene, CDR3 DNA, CDR3 protein. A D gene is named only where the DNA matches it firmly. Clone size is not always given. Where it is, it says once, few, many or a class for expanded clones.

D: NA
size: NA
J: TRBJ2-2
V: TRBV2
DNA: TGTGCCAGCAGTGCCCGGGGGTCCCTGTTTTTT
CDR3: CASSARGSLFF

D: TRBD2
size: NA
J: TRBJ2-1
V: TRBV19
DNA: TGTGCCAGTAGGGGCCGACTAGCGGGAGGGCCGGATGAGCAGTTCTTC
CDR3: CASRGRLAGGPDEQFF

D: NA
size: NA
J: TRBJ1-2
V: TRBV7-9
DNA: TGTGCCAGCAGCTTAGTCTGGGGTCAGGGGTATGGCTACACCTTC
CDR3: CASSLVWGQGYGYTF

D: TRBD1
size: NA
J: TRBJ2-7
V: TRBV6-6
DNA: TGTGCCAGCAGTAACCGGGACAGGGGAAACGAGCAGTACTTC
CDR3: CASSNRDRGNEQYF

D: NA
size: NA
J: TRBJ2-7
V: TRBV2
DNA: TGTGCCAGCAGTGATGATAGGGCCTACGAGCAGTACTTC
CDR3: CASSDDRAYEQYF

D: NA
size: NA
J: TRBJ1-2
V: TRBV19
DNA: TGTGCCAGCCTTGAGTCCGGCTCCTATGGCTACACCTTC
CDR3: CASLESGSYGYTF

D: TRBD1
size: NA
J: TRBJ1-2
V: TRBV4-3
DNA: TGCGCCAGCAGCCAACAGGGGGGGATGGATGGCTACACCTTC
CDR3: CASSQQGGMDGYTF

D: NA
size: NA
J: TRBJ2-1
V: TRBV7-9
DNA: TGTGCCAGCAGCTCGGAGGGAATCGAGCAGTTCTTC
CDR3: CASSSEGIEQFF

D: TRBD2
size: NA
J: TRBJ2-3
V: TRBV2
DNA: TGTGCCAGCAGGCTAGCGGGAGGGAGCACAGATACGCAGTATTTT
CDR3: CASRLAGGSTDTQYF

D: TRBD2
size: NA
J: TRBJ2-1
V: TRBV19
DNA: TGTGCCAGTAGTACCCAGGCAGGGACTAACAATGAGCAGTTCTTC
CDR3: CASSTQAGTNNEQFF

D: NA
size: NA
J: TRBJ1-2
V: TRBV5-4
DNA: TGTGCCAGCAGATTCGGGGAATATCATTTAAACTATGGCTACACCTTC
CDR3: CASRFGEYHLNYGYTF

D: TRBD2
size: NA
J: TRBJ2-1
V: TRBV10-3
DNA: TGTGCCATCACCCCCGGACTAGCTGATGAGCAGTTCTTC
CDR3: CAITPGLADEQFF

D: NA
size: NA
J: TRBJ2-2
V: TRBV2
DNA: TGTGCCAGCAGTAGGCAGAAAACGAACACCGGGGAGCTGTTTTTT
CDR3: CASSRQKTNTGELFF

D: NA
size: once
J: TRBJ1-2
V: TRBV11-2
DNA: TGTGCCAGCAGCTTAGGCAGGGATTATGGCTACACCTTC
CDR3: CASSLGRDYGYTF

D: NA
size: NA
J: TRBJ2-7
V: TRBV7-2
DNA: TGTGCCAGCAGCTTAGTGATTTCCTACGAGCAGTACTTC
CDR3: CASSLVISYEQYF

D: NA
size: NA
J: TRBJ2-1
V: TRBV11-2
DNA: TGTGCCAGCAGCCTTTTGGGTGAGCAGTTCTTC
CDR3: CASSLLGEQFF